These 8 T cell receptor beta chains were sequenced from one sample in a study of control samples from healthy donors and cancer patients. Sequencing was performed with immunoSEQ multiplex PCR; in TCRdb, only in-frame clones are kept and a portion is missing. In the table there are under 65,000 clones, 86% of which are singletons. Sequencing used PBMCs. These receptors all stem from a woman aged 45 to 65 with lung cancer.

This chain uses TRBV19 with TRBJ2-1; D possibly corresponds to TRBD1 (5 bases). The CDR3 has 13 residues. Trimming took 1 base from V and 8 from J, leaving 9 bases between them. CDR1 is LNHDA, CDR2 SQIVND, per germline (reference sequence). The CDR3 loop reads CASSIAGYDEQFF. For the CDR3, the DNA is TGTGCCAGTAGTATAGCAGGGTACGATGAGCAGTTCTTC.

The gene calls are TRBV11-2 and TRBJ2-5; perhaps TRBD2 as D (7 bases). The ends were cut back, 4 bases at V and 10 bases at J, with 16 bases in the middle. The CDR3 has 13 residues. Germline values: CDR1 SGHAT, CDR2 FQNNGV. CDR3 coding DNA: TGTGCCAGCAGCTCGGAGGGGGGGCGAGACCAGTACTTC. Its translation: CASSSEGGRDQYF.

J is TRBJ2-7 and V is TRBV28; weak D call: TRBD1 (5 bases). The germline V gene encodes CDR1 MDHEN and CDR2 SYDVKM. V lost 4 bases and J lost 0, with 16 bases in between. CDR3 length equals 16 residues. CDR3 sequence (DNA): TGTGCCAGCAGTTCCAAGACAGACATGTTCTCCTACGAGCAGTACTTC. It is translated as CASSSKTDMFSYEQYF.

This chain joins TRBV29-1 and TRBJ2-5; TRBD1 is a possible D gene (6 bases). In germline, CDR1 is SQVTM, CDR2 ANQGSEA. V was trimmed by 7 bases and J by 1 base, leaving 13 bases between them. The CDR3 spans 13 residues. The CDR3 DNA sequence: TGCAGCGCAATTGACAGGAGCCAAGAGACCCAGTACTTC. Protein: CSAIDRSQETQYF.

This rearrangement joins TRBV9 to TRBJ1-2; TRBD1 matches at 9 bases. The junction had 7 bases not matched to a gene; V was cut back by 2 bases and J by 5 bases. The CDR3 extends over 15 amino acids. Germline CDR1 SGDLS, CDR2 YYNGEE. CDR3 residues: CASSVRDRDPYGYTF. CDR3 in DNA: TGTGCCAGCAGCGTTCGGGACAGGGACCCGTATGGCTACACCTTC. Full variable domain (rest looked up from reference TRBV9 and TRBJ1-2): DSGVTQTPKHLITATGQRVTLRCSPRSGDLSVYWYQQSLDQGLQFLIQYYNGEERAKGNILERFSAQQFPDLHSELNLSSLELGDSALYFCASSVRDRDPYGYTFGSGTRLTVV.

The chain uses TRBV19 and TRBJ1-2; no firm D call. Trimming removed 3 bases from V and 2 bases from J, with 10 bases in between. This CDR3 has 14 residues. Germline lookup yields CDR1 LNHDA and CDR2 SQIVND (reference sequence). The CDR3, as DNA: TGTGCCAGTAGTATGGTACAGATGAACTATGGCTACACCTTC. Translated, it gives CASSMVQMNYGYTF.

This clone was seen just once. This chain connects TRBV29-1 to TRBJ1-5; D is unresolved. The CDR3 sequence is 13 residues long. CDR1 is SQVTM, CDR2 ANQGSEA, per germline. V lost 2 bases, J lost 4 bases, and 9 bases lay in between. The CDR3 reads CSVELSGNQPQHF. The DNA for the CDR3 is TGCAGCGTTGAACTCTCCGGGAATCAGCCCCAGCATTTT.

The chain recombines TRBV19 with TRBJ2-7; 7 bases align to TRBD2. The length of the CDR3 is 14 residues. Losses at the gene ends were 4 bases for V and 3 bases for J; bases not matched to a gene: 6. The germline V gene has CDR1 LNHDA and CDR2 SQIVND (reference sequence). CDR3 sequence reads: CASSTSRGDYEQYF. The DNA for the CDR3 is TGTGCCAGTAGTACCTCTCGGGGGGACTACGAGCAGTACTTC.